This TCR beta chain emerged from a study of shared clonotypes between healthy human individuals. Points from the study as a whole: The study generally estimated greater richness for naive than memory subsets. Donors were few, which limited the genetic and exposure-history diversity represented.

The method was immunoSEQ multiplex PCR; TCRdb's version includes in-frame clones alone and lacks a portion of them. The data contain around 1.9 million clones, just over 90% of them seen just once; the ten biggest clones take up roughly 1.8%. About this clone itself: What it binds is unknown.

The V end lost 8 bases, the J end lost 0 bases, and 10 bases lay between the germline ends. The CDR3 totals 13 residues. Looked up from germline, CDR1 is SNHLY and CDR2 is FYNNEI. Naive CD8 cells comprised CD45RO-negative, CCR7-positively selected cells, excluding terminally differentiated effector memory CD45RA+ cells. This TCR was recovered from a man aged 18 to 29 in good health. Some clones in this sample may be carry-over from other donors' samples. This chain joins TRBV2 and TRBJ1-1; no definite D call. Sequenced material: naive CD8+ T cells from PBMCs. CDR3 coding DNA: TGTGCCAGCCCAGCCCAGGTGAACACTGAAGCTTTCTTT. It translates to CASPAQVNTEAFF.